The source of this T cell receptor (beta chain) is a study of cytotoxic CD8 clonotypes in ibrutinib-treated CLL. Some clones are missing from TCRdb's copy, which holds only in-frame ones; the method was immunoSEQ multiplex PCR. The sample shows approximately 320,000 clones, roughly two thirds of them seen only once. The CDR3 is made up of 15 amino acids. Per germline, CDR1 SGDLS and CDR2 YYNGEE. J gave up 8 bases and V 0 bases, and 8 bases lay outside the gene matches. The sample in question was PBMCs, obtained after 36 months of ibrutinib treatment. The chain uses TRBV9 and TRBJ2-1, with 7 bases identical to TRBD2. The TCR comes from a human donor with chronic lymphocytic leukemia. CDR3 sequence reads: CASSVVPSGDDEQFF. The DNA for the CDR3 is TGTGCCAGCAGCGTAGTTCCTAGCGGAGACGATGAGCAGTTCTTC.